The T cell receptor (beta chain) described here comes from a study of T cell changes during pregnancy in multiple sclerosis. Libraries were prepared by immunoSEQ multiplex PCR; TCRdb keeps only in-frame clonotypes and omits some of them. This table has about 80,000 clones, 85% to 95% appearing once. The V and J ends lost 4 bases and 1 base, in that order; junction bases with no gene match: 9. CDR3 length: 18 residues. In germline, CDR1 is SNHLY, CDR2 FYNNEI. The chain recombines TRBV2 with TRBJ2-4; 11 nucleotides agree with TRBD1. The material was peripheral blood, obtained after pregnancy. The sequence derives from a female donor in good health, enrolled as a control in a pregnancy study. CDR3 protein: CASSAHPGQGEAKNIQYF. The CDR3 DNA sequence: TGTGCCAGCAGTGCACATCCGGGACAGGGGGAGGCCAAAAACATTCAGTACTTC. The full variable domain, its missing parts supplied by reference TRBV2 and TRBJ2-4, is EPEVTQTPSHQVTQMGQEVILRCVPISNHLYFYWYRQILGQKVEFLVSFYNNEISEKSEIFDDQFSVERPDGSNFTLKIRSTKLEDSAMYFCASSAHPGQGEAKNIQYFGAGTRLSVL.